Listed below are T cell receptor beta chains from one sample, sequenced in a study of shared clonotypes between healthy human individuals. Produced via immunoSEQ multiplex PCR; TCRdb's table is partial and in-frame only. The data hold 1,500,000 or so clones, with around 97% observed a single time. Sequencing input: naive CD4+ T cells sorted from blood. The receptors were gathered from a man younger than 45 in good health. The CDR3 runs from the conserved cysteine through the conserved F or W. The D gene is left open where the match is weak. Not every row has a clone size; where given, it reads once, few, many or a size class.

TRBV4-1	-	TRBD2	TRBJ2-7	TGCGCCAGCAGAATGGGACTAGCGGGACGCGAGCAGTACTTC	CASRMGLAGREQYF
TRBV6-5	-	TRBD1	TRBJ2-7	TGTGCCAGCAGTTCTTCTCCGGGACAGGAATACGAGCAGTACTTC	CASSSSPGQEYEQYF
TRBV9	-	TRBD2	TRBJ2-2	TGTGCCAGCAGCGCCTCGTCTAGCGGGAGTTTAACCGGGGAGCTGTTTTTT	CASSASSSGSLTGELFF
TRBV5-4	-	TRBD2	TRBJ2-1	TGTGCCAGCAGCTCCCGACACCTAGCGGGAGGTAACTCCTACAATGAGCAGTTCTTC	CASSSRHLAGGNSYNEQFF
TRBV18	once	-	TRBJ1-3	TGTGCCAGCTCCCAGACACAGCCTGGAAACACCATATATTTT	CASSQTQPGNTIYF
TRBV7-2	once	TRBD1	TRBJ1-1	TGTGCCAGCAGCTTCTGGGGACAGGGGGTCCCTGAAGCTTTCTTT	CASSFWGQGVPEAFF
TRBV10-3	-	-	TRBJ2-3	TGTGCCATCAGGGTCACAGGGAGCACAGATACGCAGTATTTT	CAIRVTGSTDTQYF
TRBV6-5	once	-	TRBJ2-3	TGTGCCAGCAGTTACAGTGGTCCAGATACGCAGTATTTT	CASSYSGPDTQYF
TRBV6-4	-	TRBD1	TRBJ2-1	TGTGCCAGCAGTGAAGACAGGGGGCGATCCGATGAGCAGTTCTTC	CASSEDRGRSDEQFF
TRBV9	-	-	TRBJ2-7	TGTGCCAGCAGCGTAGGGACACCGTCCTACGAGCAGTACTTC	CASSVGTPSYEQYF
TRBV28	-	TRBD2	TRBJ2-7	TGTGCCAGCAGACTAGCGGGAGTGGTCGAGCAGTACTTC	CASRLAGVVEQYF
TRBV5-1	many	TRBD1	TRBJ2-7	TGCGCCAGCAGCGATACAGGGGGCCTGTCCTACGAGCAGTACTTC	CASSDTGGLSYEQYF
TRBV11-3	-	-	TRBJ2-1	TGTGCCAGCAGCTTAGGGGCGGGACTTGGAAACAATGAGCAGTTCTTC	CASSLGAGLGNNEQFF
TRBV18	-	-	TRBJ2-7	TGTGCCAGCTCCCCGAGGGTGGGCTCCTACGAGCAGTACTTC	CASSPRVGSYEQYF
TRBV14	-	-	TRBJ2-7	TGTGCCAGCAGCCGGGCAGGGGCGCTCTACGAGCAGTACTTC	CASSRAGALYEQYF
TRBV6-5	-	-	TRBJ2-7	TGTGCCAGCAGTTTCCTCGGTCCCTACGAGCAGTACTTC	CASSFLGPYEQYF
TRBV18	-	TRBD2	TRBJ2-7	TGTGCCAGCTCCAAAGCGGGAGTGATGTACGAGCAGTACTTC	CASSKAGVMYEQYF
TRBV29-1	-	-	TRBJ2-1	TGCAGCGGGGGGGTCGATGAGCAGTTCTTC	CSGGVDEQFF
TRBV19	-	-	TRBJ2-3	TGTGCCAGTACCGAGCTTGGGGGCACAGATACGCAGTATTTT	CASTELGGTDTQYF
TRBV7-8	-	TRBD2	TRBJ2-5	TGTGCCAGCGCGGCCAGCGGGCGGGAGGAGGAGACCCAGTACTTC	CASAASGREEETQYF